This T cell receptor (beta chain) was recovered during a study of blood T cell repertoires in COVID-19 (dated by TCRdb to the early 2020s). A note on the overall study: Samples covering the acute and convalescent phases of COVID-19 were provided by collaborators in the United States, Italy and Spain. The material from the prospective study consisted of cDNA or gDNA derived from T cells, B-cell-depleted T cells, or PBMCs. The dataset comprised deeply sampled blood TCRbeta repertoires from subjects exposed to, actively infected with, or recovered from COVID-19. The repertoires were made available in a free public database intended to serve as a resource for research on the immune response to SARS-CoV-2. The samples were drawn from the first 160 participants of the ongoing ImmuneRACE study and from 950 to 1,500 subjects provided by 6 global collaborators. A de-identified subject ID, COVID-19 status, age in years and sex were almost always included in the sample metadata. HLA class I and class II types, where available, came from metadata supplied by the sample provider rather than from assay-based typing.

General findings and caveats noted by the study authors: The amount of clinical and demographic metadata varied by source and participant and was provided uncurated.

TCRbeta CDR3 regions were amplified from genomic DNA by means of the immunoSEQ Assay, a bias-controlled multiplex PCR. In the authors' own workflow: Nucleated cell counts per sample were estimated from amplification of reference gene primers within the assay. To quantify the absolute abundance of each unique TCRbeta CDR3 rearrangement, sequence reads were collapsed and filtered. For each sample, productive Simpson clonality was calculated by taking the square root of Simpson's diversity index across productive rearrangements. As stored in TCRdb, this immuneACCESS dataset retains in-frame rearrangements with V and J assigned. A fraction of the clones does not appear; measured against another copy, unresolved V genes explain less than half of the discrepancy, and the remainder lacks a known reason. The V and J calls and clone size are taken from that table; D and trimming were inferred from the DNA. The sample table records under 250,000 clones; around 88% of these occur just once. The ten largest clonotypes hold around 8.9% of the sample.

Based on the germline V gene (reference sequence), the CDR1 and CDR2 sequences are LNHDA and SQIVND. Taken from cysteine to phenylalanine, the CDR3 has 15 residues. Only the CDR3 part of the read is kept: 45 bases, read in frame from the first base. V and J are truncated by 6 bases and 2 bases respectively, leaving an intervening sequence of 14 bases. Whole blood was collected in K2EDTA tubes by collaborating institutions according to the institutions' own protocols. Collaborator samples were shipped for TCRbeta analysis as frozen whole blood, isolated PBMCs, or DNA extracted from either sample type. As regards this clone: Its antigen remains undetermined. No qualities accompany the bases; no much larger clone lies one base away.

The sample consisted of peripheral blood. The clonotype originates from a man aged 40-49 years with active or convalescent COVID-19. The sequence links TRBV19 to TRBJ1-5, with TRBD1 as a weak D call on 6 bases. The DNA sequence reads TGTGCCAGTAGAGTGGGGGGGGCGGGCAATCAGCCCCAGCATTTT. This encodes CASRVGGAGNQPQHF.